These 30 T cell receptor beta chains were all obtained from the same sample, sequenced in a study of shared clonotypes between healthy human individuals. Assay used: immunoSEQ multiplex PCR; TCRdb lists only in-frame clones, some missing. The sample contains 2,500,000 or so clones, 80% to 95% of which appear only once. The specimen sequenced was naive CD4+ T cells from PBMCs. Noted subset: CD45RA+ positively selected. These TCRs come from a man between 18 and 29 years old in good health. Some clones in this sample may be carry-over from other donors' samples.

The gene calls are TRBV11-2 and TRBJ2-1; TRBD2 matches 7 bases. Germline loops: CDR1 SGHAT, CDR2 FQNNGV. Germline trimming cut 5 bases from V and 5 bases from J; bases unmatched to any gene: 9. This CDR3 spans 15 amino acids. CDR3 in DNA: TGTGCCAGCAGCGACTGGACTAGAGGGGACAATGAGCAGTTCTTC. Its translation is CASSDWTRGDNEQFF.

This clone turned up a few times. The chain links TRBV7-9 to TRBJ1-1, with no clear D. CDR3 length: 13 residues. From germline, CDR1 is SEHNR and CDR2 FQNEAQ (reference sequence). V lost 3 bases, J lost 2 bases, and 7 bases lay in between. CDR3 DNA: TGTGCCAGCAGCTTGATTATCAACACTGAAGCTTTCTTT. It specifies CASSLIINTEAFF.

The V and J genes are TRBV5-1 and TRBJ2-2, with 11 bases identical to TRBD1. The junction had 5 bases not matched to a gene; V was cut back by 3 bases and J by 13 bases. Per germline, CDR1 SGHRS and CDR2 YFSETQ. The CDR3 contains 13 residues. CDR3 sequence reads: CASSSGQGAWLFF. In nucleotides, the CDR3 is TGCGCCAGCAGCTCTGGACAGGGGGCTTGGCTGTTTTTT. Variable domain in full (rest from reference TRBV5-1 and TRBJ2-2): KAGVTQTPRYLIKTRGQQVTLSCSPISGHRSVSWYQQTPGQGLQFLFEYFSETQRNKGNFPGRFSGRQFSNSRSEMNVSTLELGDSALYLCASSSGQGAWLFFGEGSRLTVL.

V is TRBV29-1 and J is TRBJ2-1; D unclear. CDR3 size: 16 residues. Germline CDR1 reads SQVTM; CDR2 reads ANQGSEA. V shed 2 bases and J shed 0 bases, with 14 bases lying between them. CDR3 in amino acids: CSVESADADSYNEQFF. Written as DNA, the CDR3 is TGCAGCGTTGAATCTGCGGACGCAGACTCCTACAATGAGCAGTTCTTC.

This chain connects TRBV7-3 to TRBJ2-3; 7 positions agree with TRBD2. CDR3 length: 17 residues. CDR1 is SGHTA and CDR2 is FQGTGA in the germline V gene. V shed 1 base, J shed 0 bases, and the junction held 7 bases outside the gene matches. For the CDR3, the DNA is TGTGCCAGCAGCTTAATGGCACTAGCGCCCAGCACAGATACGCAGTATTTT. Translation: CASSLMALAPSTDTQYF.

Remarks on this clone: Other DNA sequences of this sample code for an identical CDR3. The rearrangement links TRBV19 to TRBJ2-1, with D possibly called TRBD1 or TRBD2 (5 bases each). The CDR3 loop spans 14 amino acids. Per germline, CDR1 LNHDA and CDR2 SQIVND (reference sequence). Trimming pared 6 bases from V and 5 bases from J, leaving 14 bases between. CDR3 protein: CASRSRDRHNEQFF. In DNA, the CDR3 is TGTGCCAGTAGATCCCGGGACCGCCACAATGAGCAGTTCTTC.

V is TRBV6-5 and J is TRBJ2-7; 8 bases are shared with TRBD1. CDR1 MNHEY and CDR2 SVGAGI come from the germline V gene. The CDR3 sequence is 15 residues long. The trim removed 7 bases at V and 4 bases at J, leaving 12 bases unmatched. CDR3 sequence (DNA): TGTGCCAGCAAGAGAGGACAGGGAACACAGTACGAGCAGTACTTC. Amino acids: CASKRGQGTQYEQYF.

The genes are TRBV7-8 and TRBJ2-3, with TRBD2 matching over 9 bases. The V gene end was trimmed by 3 bases and the J gene end by 11 bases; junction bases not matched to a gene: 9. The germline V gene encodes CDR1 SGHVS and CDR2 FQNEAQ. The length of the CDR3 is 14 residues. The CDR3 loop is CASSLISGGVKQYF. As DNA, the CDR3 is TGTGCCAGCAGCTTGATTAGCGGGGGAGTAAAGCAGTATTTT. The full variable domain, its missing parts supplied by reference TRBV7-8 and TRBJ2-3, is GAGVSQSPRYKVAKRGQDVALRCDPISGHVSLFWYQQALGQGPEFLTYFQNEAQLDKSGLPSDRFFAERPEGSVSTLKIQRTQQEDSAVYLCASSLISGGVKQYFGPGTRLTVL.

V and J are TRBV5-1 and TRBJ1-3; D unresolved. The V gene lost 7 bases and the J gene lost 0 bases, with 17 bases spanning the gap. The length of the CDR3 is 16 residues. CDR1 is SGHRS and CDR2 is YFSETQ in the germline V gene. The CDR3 spells CASCLSAISSGNTIYF. The CDR3 DNA reads as TGCGCCAGCTGCCTGAGTGCGATTAGCTCTGGAAACACCATATATTTT.

The CDR3 DNA is TGCGCCAGCAGCTTGGAATCAGGGCCCTTAGGGGTACAGCAGTACTTC. This translates into CASSLESGPLGVQQYF. V and J are TRBV5-1 and TRBJ2-7; perhaps TRBD1 as D (5 bases). V was trimmed by 0 bases and J by 8 bases, leaving 21 bases between them. The CDR3 is 16 amino acids. In germline, CDR1 is SGHRS, CDR2 YFSETQ.

This clone has a single count. This chain links TRBV4-2 with TRBJ2-1; TRBD2 is a possible D gene (6 bases). Trimming took off 3 bases at V and 0 bases at J, with 18 bases between the two ends. This CDR3 contains 18 residues. Germline CDR1 and CDR2: LGHNA and YNFKEQ. In DNA, the CDR3 is TGTGCCAGCAGCCAGGAGGGAGTTAGCGGCGGCTCCTACAATGAGCAGTTCTTC. Its protein product is CASSQEGVSGGSYNEQFF.

This chain uses TRBV2 with TRBJ1-5; possible D gene TRBD1, 5 bases. Trimming pared 4 bases from V and 5 bases from J, leaving 15 bases between. Germline loops: CDR1 SNHLY, CDR2 FYNNEI. This CDR3 has 15 amino acids. The CDR3 here is CASSGGRTDDQPQHF. The CDR3 bases are TGTGCCAGCAGTGGGGGCCGGACGGACGATCAGCCCCAGCATTTT.

The rearrangement links TRBV7-7 to TRBJ1-4; D might be TRBD1 (6 bases). CDR3 length equals 13 residues. Germline CDR1 SSHAT, CDR2 FNYEAQ (reference sequence). V was cut by 4 bases and J by 7 bases, with 10 bases left in between. CDR3 DNA sequence: TGTGCCAGCAGCTCCGGGACAACTGAAAAACTGTTTTTT. Its translation is CASSSGTTEKLFF.

CDR3 nucleotides: TGCGCCAGCAGCACCGGGACAGCCGGCGGGGAGCTGTTTTTT. Amino acids: CASSTGTAGGELFF. The V and J genes are TRBV5-1 and TRBJ2-2, with 7 bases lining up with TRBD1. The CDR3 runs 14 residues. Unmatched junction bases numbered 7, after V lost 4 bases and J lost 7 bases. Germline-derived CDR1 and CDR2 are SGHRS and YFSETQ.

This clone was detected a few times. The genes are TRBV28 and TRBJ1-5; 7 nucleotides match TRBD1. Germline CDR1 is MDHEN and CDR2 is SYDVKM. This CDR3 is built from 17 residues. The trim removed 2 bases at V and 1 base at J, leaving 8 bases unmatched. CDR3 in amino acids: CASSLVVGQASNQPQHF. CDR3 coding DNA: TGTGCCAGCAGTTTAGTCGTCGGACAGGCCAGCAATCAGCCCCAGCATTTT. The variable domain in full, with the rest retrieved from reference TRBV28 and TRBJ1-5, is DVKVTQSSRYLVKRTGEKVFLECVQDMDHENMFWYRQDPGLGLRLIYFSYDVKMKEKGDIPEGYSVSREKKERFSLILESASTNQTSMYLCASSLVVGQASNQPQHFGDGTRLSIL.

The rearrangement uses TRBV14 and TRBJ2-5, with D tentatively TRBD2 (6 bases). Germline V gives CDR1 SGHDN, CDR2 FVKESK. Trimming left V 4 bases short and J 9 bases short, with 21 bases between. This CDR3 has 15 residues. The CDR3 loop is CASSPSPGIGEAQYF. The CDR3 DNA reads as TGTGCCAGCAGCCCTTCACCCGGGATCGGGGAGGCCCAGTACTTC.

Regarding this clone: Other DNA variants within this sample encode the same CDR3. The chain is built from TRBV6-1 and TRBJ2-5; the D gene is possibly TRBD2 (6 bases). The CDR3 is 14 amino acids. Trimming pared 3 bases from V and 5 bases from J, leaving 13 bases between. Per the germline V gene, CDR1 is MNHNS and CDR2 is SASEGT. The CDR3 sequence: CASSEGGLGETQYF. As DNA, the CDR3 is TGTGCCAGCAGTGAGGGGGGACTGGGGGAGACCCAGTACTTC.

The V and J genes are TRBV28 and TRBJ2-7, with D perhaps matching TRBD1 (8 bases). The CDR3 is made up of 13 amino acids. Germline CDR1 is MDHEN and CDR2 is SYDVKM. V shed 7 bases and J shed 9 bases, with 19 bases lying between them. The CDR3: CASNERQGRGQYF. Written as DNA, the CDR3 is TGTGCCAGCAACGAGAGACAGGGGAGGGGGCAGTACTTC.

This chain uses TRBV5-1 with TRBJ1-5; 8 bases match TRBD1. CDR1 is SGHRS and CDR2 is YFSETQ in the germline V gene. The length of the CDR3 is 15 residues. V lost 4 bases to trimming and J lost 2 bases; unmatched junction nucleotides: 5. CDR3 in DNA: TGCGCCAGCAGCATTGAGACAGGGGGCAATCAGCCCCAGCATTTT. Translating it yields CASSIETGGNQPQHF.

CDR3 nucleotides: TGTGCCAGCGGGAGATCGGGACGCAGGAACTACAATGAGCAGTTCTTC. Translating gives CASGRSGRRNYNEQFF. This chain uses TRBV28 with TRBJ2-1; D is possibly TRBD1 or TRBD2 (5 bases each). V was pared by 8 bases and J by 3 bases, with 20 bases between. Germline assignment: CDR1 MDHEN and CDR2 SYDVKM. The CDR3 extends over 16 amino acids.

The chain recombines TRBV18 with TRBJ2-1, with D possibly being TRBD2 (6 bases). Germline V gives CDR1 KGHSH, CDR2 LQKENI. The germline V and J ends were trimmed by 3 bases and 5 bases, with 11 bases remaining between them. The CDR3 contains 14 residues. The CDR3 spells CASSPLLADNEQFF. Written as DNA, the CDR3 is TGTGCCAGCTCACCCCTCTTAGCGGACAATGAGCAGTTCTTC.

The V call is TRBV28, the J call TRBJ1-5, with 8 bases identical to TRBD1. Germline V gene data show CDR1 as MDHEN and CDR2 as SYDVKM. V lost 7 bases, J lost 3 bases, and 8 bases stayed unmatched. The CDR3 sequence is 15 residues long. CDR3 sequence reads: CASTLTGAHNQPQHF. As DNA, the CDR3 is TGTGCCAGCACCTTGACAGGGGCCCACAATCAGCCCCAGCATTTT.

V is TRBV15 and J is TRBJ2-7; D remains unclear. The CDR3 runs to 15 residues. From germline, CDR1 is LNHNV and CDR2 YYDKDF (reference sequence). The V end was cut by 0 bases, the J end by 2 bases, with 11 bases between. This CDR3 reads CATSRDHAGTYEQYF. The CDR3 DNA follows: TGTGCCACCAGCAGAGATCACGCAGGAACCTACGAGCAGTACTTC.

This chain joins TRBV6-1 and TRBJ2-7; TRBD1 is a possible D gene (6 bases). This CDR3 spans 15 amino acids. Germline CDR1 is MNHNS and CDR2 is SASEGT. V lost 5 bases, J lost 3 bases, and 17 bases lay in between. This CDR3 is CASSRQVSSYYEQYF. CDR3 coding DNA: TGTGCCAGCAGTCGACAGGTTTCCTCGTACTACGAGCAGTACTTC.

The gene calls are TRBV10-3 and TRBJ2-7; D may be TRBD1 (5 bases). CDR1 and CDR2 (germline): ENHRY, SYGVKD. The CDR3 is made up of 11 amino acids. Trimming removed 6 bases at V and 3 bases at J, with 6 bases between. The CDR3 DNA sequence: TGTGCCATCAGGGGGCACTACGAGCAGTACTTC. This codes for CAIRGHYEQYF.

J is TRBJ2-5 and V is TRBV10-3; D uncertain. Germline lookup yields CDR1 ENHRY and CDR2 SYGVKD. V dropped 10 bases and J dropped 5 bases, with 14 bases sitting between them. The CDR3 consists of 12 residues. CDR3 sequence (DNA): TGTGCCACCGCGGTGGGTGTTGAGACCCAGTACTTC. This sequence encodes CATAVGVETQYF.

The chain links TRBV18 to TRBJ2-7; tentative D call: TRBD1 (6 bases). With 8 bases removed from V and 2 bases from J, the gap between germline ends came to 13 bases. Germline CDR1 reads KGHSH; CDR2 reads LQKENI. The CDR3 spans 13 residues. The CDR3 reads CASRDTRTYEQYF. The CDR3 bases are TGTGCCAGCCGGGACACCCGCACCTACGAGCAGTACTTC.

Comment on this clone: This CDR3 is also generated by other DNA sequences in the sample. The chain has TRBV9 and TRBJ2-5, with 7 bases matching TRBD2. V was pared by 0 bases and J by 5 bases, with 4 bases of the junction left unmatched. Germline-derived CDR1 and CDR2 are SGDLS and YYNGEE. The CDR3 totals 14 residues. CDR3 amino acids: CASSVVGSGETQYF. The CDR3 nucleotides are TGTGCCAGCAGCGTAGTTGGTAGCGGGGAGACCCAGTACTTC.

To note about this clone: The sample carries other DNA sequences with the same CDR3. The chain links TRBV5-1 to TRBJ1-2, with D possibly TRBD1 on 6 matching bases. Germline V CDR1 and CDR2: SGHRS, YFSETQ. CDR3 length: 13 amino acids. With 2 bases removed from V and 4 bases from J, the gap between germline ends came to 9 bases. The CDR3 is CASSLTGTYGYTF. In DNA form, the CDR3 reads TGCGCCAGCAGCTTAACAGGGACCTATGGCTACACCTTC. Drawing the rest from reference TRBV5-1 and TRBJ1-2, the complete variable domain is KAGVTQTPRYLIKTRGQQVTLSCSPISGHRSVSWYQQTPGQGLQFLFEYFSETQRNKGNFPGRFSGRQFSNSRSEMNVSTLELGDSALYLCASSLTGTYGYTFGSGTRLTVV.

The chain is built from TRBV27 and TRBJ2-5, with a possible D match to TRBD2 (6 bases). V was shortened by 2 bases and J by 4 bases, with 11 bases between the two germline ends. The germline CDR1 and CDR2 sequences are MNHEY and SMNVEV (reference sequence). CDR3 size: 14 residues. The CDR3 DNA sequence: TGTGCCAGCAGTTTAAGGGGACTGGGAGAGACCCAGTACTTC. Translation gives CASSLRGLGETQYF.